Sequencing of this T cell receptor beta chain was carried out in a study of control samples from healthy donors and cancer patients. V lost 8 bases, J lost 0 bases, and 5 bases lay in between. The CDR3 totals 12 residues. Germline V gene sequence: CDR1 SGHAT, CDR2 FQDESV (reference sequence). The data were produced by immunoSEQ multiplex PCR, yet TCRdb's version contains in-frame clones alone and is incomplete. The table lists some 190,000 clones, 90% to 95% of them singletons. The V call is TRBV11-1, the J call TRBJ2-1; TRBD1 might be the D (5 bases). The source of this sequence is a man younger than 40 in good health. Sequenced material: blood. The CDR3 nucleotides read TGTGCCAGCGACAGCTCCTACAATGAGCAGTTCTTC. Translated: CASDSSYNEQFF.